A single TCR beta chain is shown here with its context. The antigen is undetermined. Germline-derived CDR1 and CDR2 are SNHLY and FYNNEI. CDR3 length: 14 amino acids. The ends were cut back, 7 bases at V and 3 bases at J, with 13 bases in the middle. Clones were sequenced by immunoSEQ multiplex PCR, and TCRdb holds only the in-frame ones, with some missing. Among about 2.4 million clones listed, 93% were seen once. The sample is drawn from a study of shared clonotypes between healthy human individuals. Study context: The cohort had a couple of women and a few men, ages 18 to 49. Study-level findings and limits: Measured sharing among donors was expected to vary with sequencing depth. Sorted-subset samples were not fully sequenced, rarefaction indicated.

Source material: naive CD4+ T cells from PBMCs. As to subset: CD45RA+ positively selected. The chain recombines TRBV2 with TRBJ1-3, with D tentatively TRBD1 (5 bases). This TCR was recovered from a man between 18 and 35 years old in good health. Some clones in this sample may be carry-over from other donors' samples. CDR3 bases: TGTGCCAGCACCCTTGGGACGTTTGGAAACACCATATATTTT. Translated: CASTLGTFGNTIYF.